This T cell receptor (beta chain) was sequenced for a study of neurological immune-mediated disorders. This clonotype was detected ten times or more. No antigen is known for it. Sequencing of 15-18 subjects in each run yielded over 190 million TCR-beta sequences. TCRdb analysed the 5' RACE reads with MiXCR anew, one entry per CDR3 protein. Among tens of thousands of distinct CDR3 sequences listed, 12% to 15% were seen once. 2 million PBMCs stored at -80 C were the source of the unsorted libraries. The ends were cut back, 2 bases at V and 2 bases at J, with 14 bases in the middle. This CDR3 is 16 amino acids long. General study points: Sharing of CDR3 amino acid sequences among expanded clones across subjects was absent, suggesting private repertoires in all groups. While HTLV-1-associated myelopathy showed the greatest TCR clonal expansion, multiple sclerosis showed the least, falling below healthy controls.

The material sequenced was PBMCs. This clonotype originated in a woman aged 45-65 years with HTLV-1-associated myelopathy (HAM/TSP). V usage is TRBV12-3 or TRBV12-4 and J usage is TRBJ2-3; perhaps TRBD2 as D (6 bases). CDR3 loop: CASSLSAGPLTDTQYF. In nucleotides, the CDR3 is TGTGCCAGCAGTTTAAGTGCGGGGCCCCTCACAGATACGCAGTATTTT.